This T cell receptor beta chain was captured by sequencing in a study of CD8 T cells in ankylosing spondylitis. Study-wide results and caveats: According to the report, clones linked to the disease were significantly enriched in matched synovial fluid samples taken from ankylosing spondylitis patients. There was a TCR beta motif, made of 7 to 9 highly homologous variants, that appeared characteristic of ankylosing spondylitis blood.

Libraries of TCR beta came from quantitative 5'-RACE with molecular barcodes. MiXCR, applied by TCRdb to the 5' RACE reads, yields one record per CDR3 protein. The sample shows around 94,000 distinct CDR3 sequences, roughly 10% of them seen only once. The CDR3 is 12 residues long. Germline CDR1 LNHNV, CDR2 YYDKDF (reference sequence). V was pared by 1 base and J by 5 bases, with 2 bases between. This clonotype was detected many times. Its target is unknown. Sequencing was carried out using blood, either unsorted or a sorted T cell fraction (not recorded which). This clonotype was obtained from a male donor with ankylosing spondylitis. V gene TRBV15 combines with J gene TRBJ2-2; D unresolved. CDR3 loop: CATSRVTGELFF. The CDR3 DNA reads as TGTGCCACCAGCAGAGTAACCGGGGAGCTGTTTTTT.